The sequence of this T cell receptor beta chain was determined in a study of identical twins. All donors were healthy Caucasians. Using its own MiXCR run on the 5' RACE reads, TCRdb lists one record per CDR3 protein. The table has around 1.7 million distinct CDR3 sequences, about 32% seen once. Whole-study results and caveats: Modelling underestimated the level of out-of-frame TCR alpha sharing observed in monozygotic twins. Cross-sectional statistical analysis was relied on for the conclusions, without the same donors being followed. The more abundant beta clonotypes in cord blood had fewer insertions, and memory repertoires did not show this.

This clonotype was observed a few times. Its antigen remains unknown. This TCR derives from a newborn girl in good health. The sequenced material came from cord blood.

CDR3 DNA: TGTGCCAGCAGTCGAACGGGACAGGGGGGGTACGAGCAGTACTTC. Protein: CASSRTGQGGYEQYF. This chain uses TRBV28 with TRBJ2-7; the match to TRBD1 covers 11 bases. The CDR3 totals 15 residues. In germline, CDR1 is MDHEN, CDR2 SYDVKM. Losses at the gene ends were 5 bases for V and 4 bases for J; bases not matched to a gene: 7.